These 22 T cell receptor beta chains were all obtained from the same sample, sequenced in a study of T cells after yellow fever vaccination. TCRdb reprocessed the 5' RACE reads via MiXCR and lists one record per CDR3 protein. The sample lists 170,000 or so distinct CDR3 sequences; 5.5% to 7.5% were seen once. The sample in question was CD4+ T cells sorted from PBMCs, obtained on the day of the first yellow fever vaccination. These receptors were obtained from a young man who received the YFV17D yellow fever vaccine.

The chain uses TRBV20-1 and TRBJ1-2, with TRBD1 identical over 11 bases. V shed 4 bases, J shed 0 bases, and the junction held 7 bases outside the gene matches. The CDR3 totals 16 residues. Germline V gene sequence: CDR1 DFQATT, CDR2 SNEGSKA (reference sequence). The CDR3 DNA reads TGCAGTGCTAAAAGGGGACAGGGGGGAACTAACTATGGCTACACCTTC. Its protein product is CSAKRGQGGTNYGYTF.

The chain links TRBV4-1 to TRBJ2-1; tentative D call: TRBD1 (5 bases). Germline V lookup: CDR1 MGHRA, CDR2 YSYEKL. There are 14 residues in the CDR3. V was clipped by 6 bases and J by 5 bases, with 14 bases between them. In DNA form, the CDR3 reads TGCGCCAGCAGGAGGCCCGCGACAGACAATGAGCAGTTCTTC. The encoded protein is CASRRPATDNEQFF.

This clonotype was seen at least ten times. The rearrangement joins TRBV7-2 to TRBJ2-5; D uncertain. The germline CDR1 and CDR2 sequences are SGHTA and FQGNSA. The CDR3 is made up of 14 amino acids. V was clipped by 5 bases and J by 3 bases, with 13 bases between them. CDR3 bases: TGTGCCAGCAGCACCCTAGTGTTGAAAGAGACCCAGTACTTC. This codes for CASSTLVLKETQYF.

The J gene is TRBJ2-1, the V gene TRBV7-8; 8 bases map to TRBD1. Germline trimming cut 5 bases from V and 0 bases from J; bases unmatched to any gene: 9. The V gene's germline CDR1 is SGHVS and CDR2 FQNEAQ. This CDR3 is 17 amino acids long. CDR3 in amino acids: CASSPTRDRSSYNEQFF. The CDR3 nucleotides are TGTGCCAGCAGCCCCACCCGGGACAGGAGCTCCTACAATGAGCAGTTCTTC. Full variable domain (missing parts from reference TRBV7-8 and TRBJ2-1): GAGVSQSPRYKVAKRGQDVALRCDPISGHVSLFWYQQALGQGPEFLTYFQNEAQLDKSGLPSDRFFAERPEGSVSTLKIQRTQQEDSAVYLCASSPTRDRSSYNEQFFGPGTRLTVL.

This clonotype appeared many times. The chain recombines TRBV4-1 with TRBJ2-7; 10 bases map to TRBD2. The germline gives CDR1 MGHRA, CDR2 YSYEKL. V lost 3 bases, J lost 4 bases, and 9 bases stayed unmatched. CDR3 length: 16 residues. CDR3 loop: CASSQEKRGGRYEQYF. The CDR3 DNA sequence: TGCGCCAGCAGCCAGGAAAAGCGGGGGGGCCGGTACGAGCAGTACTTC.

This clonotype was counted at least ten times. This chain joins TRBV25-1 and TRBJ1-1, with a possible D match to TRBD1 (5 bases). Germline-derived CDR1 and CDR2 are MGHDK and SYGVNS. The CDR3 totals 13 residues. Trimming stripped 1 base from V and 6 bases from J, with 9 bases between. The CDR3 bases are TGTGCCAGCAGTGAATCGGGGGGTGCTGAAGCTTTCTTT. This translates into CASSESGGAEAFF.

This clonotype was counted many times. DNA for the CDR3: TGCGCCAGCAGCTTCAGAGTCGTCTCCGAGCAGTACTTC. It codes for CASSFRVVSEQYF. The chain recombines TRBV5-1 with TRBJ2-7, with D hard to call. V was clipped by 2 bases and J by 6 bases, with 12 bases between them. The CDR3 has 13 residues. Germline V lookup: CDR1 SGHRS, CDR2 YFSETQ.

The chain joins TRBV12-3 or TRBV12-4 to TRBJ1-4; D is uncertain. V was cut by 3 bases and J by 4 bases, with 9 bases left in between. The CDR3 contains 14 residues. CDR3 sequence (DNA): TGTGCCAGCAGTTTCCTCGAGCATAATGAAAAACTGTTTTTT. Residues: CASSFLEHNEKLFF.

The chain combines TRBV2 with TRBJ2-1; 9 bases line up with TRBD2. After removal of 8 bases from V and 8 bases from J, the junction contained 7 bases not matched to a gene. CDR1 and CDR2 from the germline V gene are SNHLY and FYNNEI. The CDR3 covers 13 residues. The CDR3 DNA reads TGTGCCAGCGGATCGACTAGCGGTTATGAGCAGTTCTTC. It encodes CASGSTSGYEQFF.

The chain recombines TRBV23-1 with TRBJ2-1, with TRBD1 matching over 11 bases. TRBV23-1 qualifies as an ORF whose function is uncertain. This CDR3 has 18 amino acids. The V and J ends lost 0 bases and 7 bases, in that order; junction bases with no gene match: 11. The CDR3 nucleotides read TGCGCCAGCAGTCAATCGATGAGGACAGGGGGCAGATGGAATGAGCAGTTCTTC. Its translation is CASSQSMRTGGRWNEQFF.

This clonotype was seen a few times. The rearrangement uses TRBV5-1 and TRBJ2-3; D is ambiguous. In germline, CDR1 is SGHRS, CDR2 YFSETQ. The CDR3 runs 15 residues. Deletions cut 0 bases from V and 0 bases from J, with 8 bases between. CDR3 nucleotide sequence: TGCGCCAGCAGCTTGGTCGGCCCAAGCACAGATACGCAGTATTTT. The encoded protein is CASSLVGPSTDTQYF.

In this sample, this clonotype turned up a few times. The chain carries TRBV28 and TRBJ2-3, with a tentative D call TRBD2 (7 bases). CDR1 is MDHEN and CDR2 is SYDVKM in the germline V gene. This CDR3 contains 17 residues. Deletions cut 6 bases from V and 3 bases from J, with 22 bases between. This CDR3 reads CASSPSGGARRTDTQYF. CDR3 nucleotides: TGTGCCAGCAGCCCTAGTGGGGGGGCCCGCCGGACAGATACGCAGTATTTT.

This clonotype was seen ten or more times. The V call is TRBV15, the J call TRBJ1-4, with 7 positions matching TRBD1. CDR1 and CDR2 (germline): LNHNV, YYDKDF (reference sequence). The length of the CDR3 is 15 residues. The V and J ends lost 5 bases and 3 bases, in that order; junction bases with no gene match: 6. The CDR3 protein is CATSRQGVPNEKLFF. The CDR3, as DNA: TGTGCCACCAGCCGCCAGGGGGTCCCTAATGAAAAACTGTTTTTT.

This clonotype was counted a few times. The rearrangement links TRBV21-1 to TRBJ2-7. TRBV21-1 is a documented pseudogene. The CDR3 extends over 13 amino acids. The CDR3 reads CASPRSVGYEQYV. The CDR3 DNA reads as TGTGCCAGTCCTCGGTCGGTGGGCTACGAGCAGTACGTC.

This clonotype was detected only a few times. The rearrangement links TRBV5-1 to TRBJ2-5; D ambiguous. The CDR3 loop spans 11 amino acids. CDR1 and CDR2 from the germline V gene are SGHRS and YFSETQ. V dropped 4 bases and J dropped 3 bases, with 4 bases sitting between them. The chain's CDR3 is CASSTEETQYF. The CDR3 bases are TGCGCCAGCAGCACTGAAGAGACCCAGTACTTC.

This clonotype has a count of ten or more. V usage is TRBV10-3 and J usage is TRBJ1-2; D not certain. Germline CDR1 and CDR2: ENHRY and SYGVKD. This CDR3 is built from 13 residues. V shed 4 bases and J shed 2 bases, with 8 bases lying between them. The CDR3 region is CAISAGRNYGYTF. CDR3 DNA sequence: TGTGCCATCAGTGCAGGCAGAAACTATGGCTACACCTTC.

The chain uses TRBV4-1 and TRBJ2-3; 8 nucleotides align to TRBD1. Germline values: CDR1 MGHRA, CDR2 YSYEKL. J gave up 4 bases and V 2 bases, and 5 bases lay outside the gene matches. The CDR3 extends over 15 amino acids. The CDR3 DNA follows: TGCGCCAGCAGCCAACCCGACAGGGGACCAGATACGCAGTATTTT. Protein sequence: CASSQPDRGPDTQYF.

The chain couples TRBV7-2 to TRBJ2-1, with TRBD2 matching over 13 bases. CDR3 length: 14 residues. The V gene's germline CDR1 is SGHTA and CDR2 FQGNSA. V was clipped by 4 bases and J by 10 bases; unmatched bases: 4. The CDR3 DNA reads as TGTGCCAGCAGCTCAGGGACTAGCGGGGCCGAGCAGTTCTTC. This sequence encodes CASSSGTSGAEQFF.

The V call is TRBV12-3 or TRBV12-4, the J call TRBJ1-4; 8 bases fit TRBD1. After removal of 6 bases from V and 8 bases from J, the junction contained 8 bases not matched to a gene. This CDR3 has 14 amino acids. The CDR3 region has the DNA TGTGCCAGCAGAATCAGGGGGCTCGAAGAAAAACTGTTTTTT. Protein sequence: CASRIRGLEEKLFF.

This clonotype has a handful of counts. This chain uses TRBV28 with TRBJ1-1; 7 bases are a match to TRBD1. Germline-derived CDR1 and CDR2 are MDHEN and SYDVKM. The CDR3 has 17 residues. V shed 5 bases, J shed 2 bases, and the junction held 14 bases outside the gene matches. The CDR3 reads CASSRLPGQTINTEAFF. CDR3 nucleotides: TGTGCCAGCAGTCGATTACCGGGACAGACAATTAACACTGAAGCTTTCTTT.

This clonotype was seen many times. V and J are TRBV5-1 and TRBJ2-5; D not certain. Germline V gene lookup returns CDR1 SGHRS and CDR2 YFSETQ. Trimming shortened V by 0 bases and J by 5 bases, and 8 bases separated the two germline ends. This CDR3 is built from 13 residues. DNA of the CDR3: TGCGCCAGCAGCTTGGGCTCCCTTGAGACCCAGTACTTC. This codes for CASSLGSLETQYF.

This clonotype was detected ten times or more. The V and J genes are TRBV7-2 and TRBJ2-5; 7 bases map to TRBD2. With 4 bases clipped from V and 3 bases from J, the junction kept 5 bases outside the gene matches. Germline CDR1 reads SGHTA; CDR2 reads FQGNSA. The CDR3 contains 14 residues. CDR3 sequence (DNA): TGTGCCAGCAGCTCGCTGGGGGGGAAAGAGACCCAGTACTTC. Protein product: CASSSLGGKETQYF.